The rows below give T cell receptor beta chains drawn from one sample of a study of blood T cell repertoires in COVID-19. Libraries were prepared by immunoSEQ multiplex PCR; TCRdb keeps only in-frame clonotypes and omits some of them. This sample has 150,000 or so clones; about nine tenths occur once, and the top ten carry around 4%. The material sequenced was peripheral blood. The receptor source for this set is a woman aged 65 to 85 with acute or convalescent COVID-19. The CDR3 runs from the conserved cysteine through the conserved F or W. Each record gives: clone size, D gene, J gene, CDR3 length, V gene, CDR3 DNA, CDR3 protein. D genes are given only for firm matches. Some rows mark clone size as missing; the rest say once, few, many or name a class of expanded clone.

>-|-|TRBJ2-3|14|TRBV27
TGTGCCAGCAGTTTAAGCGCTAGCACAGATACGCAGTATTTT
CASSLSASTDTQYF
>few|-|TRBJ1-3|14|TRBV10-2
TGCGCCAGCAGTGTCGCGAGCTCTGGAAACACCATATATTTT
CASSVASSGNTIYF
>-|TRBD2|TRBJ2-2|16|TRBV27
TGTGCCAGCAGTTTCCGGAGCGGGAGCGTTACCGGGGAGCTGTTTTTT
CASSFRSGSVTGELFF
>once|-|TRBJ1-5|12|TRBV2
TGTGCCAGCAGTGATCCGGATCAGCCCCAGCATTTT
CASSDPDQPQHF
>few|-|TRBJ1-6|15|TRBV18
TGTGCCAGCTCACCATCGGAAGAGGGTATGACACCCCTCCACTTT
CASSPSEEGMTPLHF
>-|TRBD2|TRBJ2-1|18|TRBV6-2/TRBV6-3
TGTGCCAGCAGTTTTGAACTAGCGGGAGCCCTCTCCTACAATGAGCAGTTCTTC
CASSFELAGALSYNEQFF
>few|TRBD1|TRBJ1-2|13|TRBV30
TGTGCCTGGAGGACGACAGGGGACTATGGCTACACCTTC
CAWRTTGDYGYTF
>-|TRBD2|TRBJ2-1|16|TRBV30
TGTGCCTGGAGTGTTTTTGGGACTAGCGGGATCTATGAGCAGTTCTTC
CAWSVFGTSGIYEQFF
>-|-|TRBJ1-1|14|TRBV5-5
TGTGCCAGCAGCTTGGGCAGGGCGAACACTGAAGCTTTCTTT
CASSLGRANTEAFF
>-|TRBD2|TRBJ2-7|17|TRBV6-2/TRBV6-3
TGTGCCAGCAGTTACCCGGGACTAGCGGGAGGGGGATACGAGCAGTACTTC
CASSYPGLAGGGYEQYF
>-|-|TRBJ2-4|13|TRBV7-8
TGTGCCAGCATGAGTAGTGCGGAAAACATTCAGTACTTC
CASMSSAENIQYF
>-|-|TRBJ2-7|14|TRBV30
TGTGCCTGGAGTGTAGGACAACCCTCCTACGAGCAGTACTTC
CAWSVGQPSYEQYF
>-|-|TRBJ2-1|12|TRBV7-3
TGTGCCAGCAGCTTGCAGGGCGGTGAGCAGTTCTTC
CASSLQGGEQFF
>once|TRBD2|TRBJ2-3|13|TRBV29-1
TGCAGCGTTATCCGGGGGGGCACAGATACGCAGTATTTT
CSVIRGGTDTQYF
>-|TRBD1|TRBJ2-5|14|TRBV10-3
TGTGCCATCAGCCTGGGACAGCACGAAGAGACCCAGTACTTC
CAISLGQHEETQYF
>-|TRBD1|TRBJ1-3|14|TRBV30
TGTGCCTGGAGTCCCGGGACAGGGGGAAACACCATATATTTT
CAWSPGTGGNTIYF
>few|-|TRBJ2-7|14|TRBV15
TGTGCCACCAGCAGAGATATCGGTAGCCGCGAGCAGTACTTC
CATSRDIGSREQYF
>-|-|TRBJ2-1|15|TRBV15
TGTGCCACCAGCAGAGTGGCAGGGGAAGGGAATGAGCAGTTCTTC
CATSRVAGEGNEQFF
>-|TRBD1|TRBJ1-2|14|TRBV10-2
TGCGCCAGCAGTCTCGCGGACAGGGGGTATGGCTACACCTTC
CASSLADRGYGYTF
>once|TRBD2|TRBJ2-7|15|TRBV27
TGTGCCAGCAGTTTAGGGACTAGCGGAACCTACGAGCAGTACTTC
CASSLGTSGTYEQYF
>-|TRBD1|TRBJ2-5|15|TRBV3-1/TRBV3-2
TGTGCCAGCAGCCAAGCCGGGACAGGGCCAGAGACCCAGTACTTC
CASSQAGTGPETQYF
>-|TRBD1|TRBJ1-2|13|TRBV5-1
TGCGCCAGCAGGACAGGGGGAATCTATGGCTACACCTTC
CASRTGGIYGYTF
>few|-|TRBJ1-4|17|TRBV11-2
TGTGCCAGCAGCTTAGTTGGGGGCGCAACAGCTAATGAAAAACTGTTTTTT
CASSLVGGATANEKLFF
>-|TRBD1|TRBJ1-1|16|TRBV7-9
TGTGCCAGCAGCGGTCGGATCGACAGGGGGAAGACTGAAGCTTTCTTT
CASSGRIDRGKTEAFF
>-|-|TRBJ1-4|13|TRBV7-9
TGTGCCAGCAGCCGGGGTTCAAATGAAAAACTGTTTTTT
CASSRGSNEKLFF
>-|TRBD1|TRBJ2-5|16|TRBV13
TGTGCCAGCAGTTCAATCACCACAGGGGGCTTTGAGACCCAGTACTTC
CASSSITTGGFETQYF
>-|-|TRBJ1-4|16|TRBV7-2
TGTGCCAGCAGCTTAGGGGTACGGGGGGAGGTCGAAAAACTGTTTTTT
CASSLGVRGEVEKLFF
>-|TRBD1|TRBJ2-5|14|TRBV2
TGTGCCAGCACTAGACAGGGGTACCAAGAGACCCAGTACTTC
CASTRQGYQETQYF
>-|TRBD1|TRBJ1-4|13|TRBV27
TGTGCCAGCAGGTCGGACAGGGAGGAAAAACTGTTTTTT
CASRSDREEKLFF
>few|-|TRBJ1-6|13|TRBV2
TGTGCCAGCAGGTGGAGGTCTAATTCACCCCTCCACTTT
CASRWRSNSPLHF
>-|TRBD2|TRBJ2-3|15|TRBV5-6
TGTGCCAGCAGCTGGGACACTAGCGGGAGAAGTGTGCAGTATTTT
CASSWDTSGRSVQYF
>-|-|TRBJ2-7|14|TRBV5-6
TGTGCCAGCAGCCCCGGGACACAACCCTACGAGCAGTACTTC
CASSPGTQPYEQYF
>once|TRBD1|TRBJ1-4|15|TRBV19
TGTGCCAGTAGTAGAGGGGACAGGGCTAATGAAAAACTGTTTTTT
CASSRGDRANEKLFF
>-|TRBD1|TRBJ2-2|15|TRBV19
TGTGCCAGTAGTTACGGGACAGGGAACACCGGGGAGCTGTTTTTT
CASSYGTGNTGELFF
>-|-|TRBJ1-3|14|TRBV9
TGTGCCAGCAGCGGGACAGACTCTGGAAACACCATATATTTT
CASSGTDSGNTIYF
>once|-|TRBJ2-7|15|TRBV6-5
TGTGCCAGCAGTTACTATGCGGGGGCGCCCTACGAGCAGTACTTC
CASSYYAGAPYEQYF
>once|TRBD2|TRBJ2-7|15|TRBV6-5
TGTGCCAGCACAGGGACTAGCGGGAGAGTCTACGAGCAGTACTTC
CASTGTSGRVYEQYF
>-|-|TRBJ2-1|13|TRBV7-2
TGTGCCAGCAGCTTAGATTTTTCAGGAGAGCAGTTCTTC
CASSLDFSGEQFF
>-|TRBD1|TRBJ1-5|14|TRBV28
TGTGCCAGCAGTTTTCCGGGACAGGTGGAGCCCCAGCATTTT
CASSFPGQVEPQHF
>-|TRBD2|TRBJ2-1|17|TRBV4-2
TGTGCCAGCAGCCAAGAGGGTAGCGGGAGTTTCTACAATGAGCAGTTCTTC
CASSQEGSGSFYNEQFF
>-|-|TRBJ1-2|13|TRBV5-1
TGCGCCAGCAGCTTGGCGGGAAGGGATGGCTACACCTTC
CASSLAGRDGYTF
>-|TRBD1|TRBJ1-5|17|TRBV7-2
TGTGCCAGCAGCCCCCGGACAGGCCCTTATAGCAATCAGCCCCAGCATTTT
CASSPRTGPYSNQPQHF
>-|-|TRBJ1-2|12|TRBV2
TGTGCCAGCAGTATACAGGGTAGGGGCTACACCTTC
CASSIQGRGYTF
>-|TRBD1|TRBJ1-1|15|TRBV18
TGTGCCAGCTCACCACATACAGGGGAGAACACTGAAGCTTTCTTT
CASSPHTGENTEAFF
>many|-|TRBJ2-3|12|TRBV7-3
TGTGCCAGCAGCCGGGACACAGATACGCAGTATTTT
CASSRDTDTQYF
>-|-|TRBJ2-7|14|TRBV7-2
TGTGCCAGCAGCTTGACACCGAGCTCCTACGAGCAGTACTTC
CASSLTPSSYEQYF
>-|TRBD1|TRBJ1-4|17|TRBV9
TGTGCCAGCAGCGTTACCGGGACAGGGCCCCCTAATGAAAAACTGTTTTTT
CASSVTGTGPPNEKLFF
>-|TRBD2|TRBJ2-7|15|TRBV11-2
TGTGCCAGCAGCTTAGTTAGCGGGGTCTCCTACGAGCAGTACTTC
CASSLVSGVSYEQYF
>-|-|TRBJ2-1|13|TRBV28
TGTGCCAGCAGTCCGCGGCCAGGGTGGGAGCAGTTCTTC
CASSPRPGWEQFF